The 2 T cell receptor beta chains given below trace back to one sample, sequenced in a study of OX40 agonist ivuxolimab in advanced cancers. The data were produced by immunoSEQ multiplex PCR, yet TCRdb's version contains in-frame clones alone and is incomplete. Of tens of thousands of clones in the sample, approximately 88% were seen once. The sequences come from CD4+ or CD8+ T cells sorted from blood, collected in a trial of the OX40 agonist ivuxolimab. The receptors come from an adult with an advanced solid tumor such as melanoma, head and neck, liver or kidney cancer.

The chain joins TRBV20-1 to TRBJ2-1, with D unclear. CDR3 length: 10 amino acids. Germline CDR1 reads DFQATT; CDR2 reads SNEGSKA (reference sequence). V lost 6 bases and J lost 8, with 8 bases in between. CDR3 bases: TGCAGTGCCCGGTCCCATGAGCAGTTCTTC. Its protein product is CSARSHEQFF.

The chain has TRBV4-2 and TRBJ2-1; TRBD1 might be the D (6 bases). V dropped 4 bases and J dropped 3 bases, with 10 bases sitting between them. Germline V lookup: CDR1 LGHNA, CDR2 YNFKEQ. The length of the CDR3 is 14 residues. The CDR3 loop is CASSPLTGYNEQFF. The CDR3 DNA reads TGTGCCAGCAGCCCCTTGACAGGCTACAATGAGCAGTTCTTC.